The next 23 T cell receptor beta chains were all read from a single sample in a study of cytomegalovirus exposure and HLA in healthy donors. Amplification used 60 Vbeta primers and 13 Jbeta primers. Data came from immunoSEQ multiplex PCR; TCRdb stores just in-frame clones and leaves some out. This sample has about 220,000 clones, with about four fifths found just once. The sequencing sample was made of PBMCs. These receptors came from a woman in her thirties or forties in good health and CMV-seropositive.

The chain is built from TRBV5-1 and TRBJ2-7; D possibly corresponds to TRBD2 (6 bases). CDR1 and CDR2 (germline): SGHRS, YFSETQ. Trimming removed 4 bases from V and 5 bases from J, with 13 bases in between. The length of the CDR3 is 13 residues. The CDR3 is CASSRLGGDEQYF. DNA of the CDR3: TGCGCCAGCAGCCGACTAGGAGGGGACGAGCAGTACTTC. Supplemented by reference TRBV5-1 and TRBJ2-7, the full variable domain reads KAGVTQTPRYLIKTRGQQVTLSCSPISGHRSVSWYQQTPGQGLQFLFEYFSETQRNKGNFPGRFSGRQFSNSRSEMNVSTLELGDSALYLCASSRLGGDEQYFGPGTRLTVT.

This chain links TRBV19 with TRBJ2-6; 8 bases align to TRBD1. This CDR3 has 19 amino acids. J lost 1 base, V lost 2 bases, and 10 bases had no gene match. From germline, CDR1 is LNHDA and CDR2 SQIVND (reference sequence). This chain's CDR3 is CASSIIRRTGLSGANVLTF. The CDR3 nucleotides read TGTGCCAGTAGTATAATCCGAAGGACAGGGCTTTCTGGGGCCAACGTCCTGACTTTC.

This clone has only a few counts. The CDR3 nucleotides are TGTGCCAGCAGCTTAGACGTACGACAGACCATTTATGGCTACACCTTC. Its protein product is CASSLDVRQTIYGYTF. This sequence joins TRBV7-8 and TRBJ1-2, with D maybe TRBD1 (5 bases). Germline-derived CDR1 and CDR2 are SGHVS and FQNEAQ. The CDR3 contains 16 residues. Trimming pared 1 base from V and 5 bases from J, leaving 17 bases between.

The chain combines TRBV5-8 with TRBJ2-3; maybe TRBD2 (6 bases). Trimming took 0 bases from V and 0 from J, leaving 8 bases between them. CDR3 length: 15 amino acids. Germline CDR1 SGHTS, CDR2 YDEGEE. CDR3 region: CASSLGRGSTDTQYF. The CDR3 coding sequence is TGTGCCAGCAGCTTGGGGCGGGGAAGCACAGATACGCAGTATTTT.

The chain combines TRBV7-9 with TRBJ1-1, with D unresolved. V was trimmed by 5 bases and J by 0 bases, leaving 19 bases between them. The CDR3 is 17 amino acids. Germline lookup yields CDR1 SEHNR and CDR2 FQNEAQ (reference sequence). The CDR3 DNA sequence: TGTGCCAGCAGCGAAACCGGGGTTCGGAGACTGAACACTGAAGCTTTCTTT. It codes for CASSETGVRRLNTEAFF.

This chain links TRBV5-1 with TRBJ2-5; D uncertain. This CDR3 has 15 amino acids. Germline-derived CDR1 and CDR2 are SGHRS and YFSETQ. Trimming shortened V by 0 bases and J by 0 bases, and 9 bases separated the two germline ends. CDR3 region: CASSLELPYQETQYF. CDR3 coding DNA: TGCGCCAGCAGCTTGGAACTTCCGTACCAAGAGACCCAGTACTTC.

V is TRBV5-4 and J is TRBJ2-5; 9 bases map to TRBD2. This CDR3 is built from 18 residues. Germline CDR1 is SGHNT and CDR2 is YYREEE (reference sequence). The J segment lost 0 bases and the V segment lost 1 base, leaving 10 bases of the junction unmatched. DNA for the CDR3: TGTGCCAGCAGCTTGATGGTGCTAGCGGGAAAATACCAAGAGACCCAGTACTTC. Translation: CASSLMVLAGKYQETQYF.

The gene calls are TRBV5-1 and TRBJ1-1; TRBD1 matches 7 bases. In germline, CDR1 is SGHRS, CDR2 YFSETQ. The trim removed 4 bases at V and 4 bases at J, leaving 10 bases unmatched. The CDR3 has 15 amino acids. CDR3 nucleotides: TGCGCCAGCAGCCCGGCGACAGGGAGGTTCACTGAAGCTTTCTTT. This encodes CASSPATGRFTEAFF.

This chain uses TRBV11-2 with TRBJ2-3, with TRBD2 matching 9 bases. Germline V gene lookup returns CDR1 SGHAT and CDR2 FQNNGV. The CDR3 totals 16 residues. V shed 0 bases and J 3 bases; nucleotides not matched to a gene: 4. DNA of the CDR3: TGTGCCAGCAGCTTAGAGGGGACTAGCCCGACAGATACGCAGTATTTT. Amino acid sequence: CASSLEGTSPTDTQYF.

The chain recombines TRBV6-1 with TRBJ2-3, with D tentatively TRBD1 (5 bases). Trimming stripped 2 bases from V and 2 bases from J, with 14 bases between. From germline, CDR1 is MNHNS and CDR2 SASEGT. The CDR3 spans 16 residues. As DNA, the CDR3 is TGTGCCAGCAGTGAACTTAGGGGCGGACCCACAGATACGCAGTATTTT. Protein sequence: CASSELRGGPTDTQYF.

The rearrangement uses TRBV19 and TRBJ1-4; D perhaps matches TRBD1 (5 bases). V gave up 3 bases and J gave up 7 bases, with 12 bases separating them. CDR1 is LNHDA and CDR2 is SQIVND in the germline V gene (reference sequence). The CDR3 runs 14 residues. The CDR3 sequence: CASSIGQGVEKLFF. CDR3 coding DNA: TGTGCCAGTAGTATTGGGCAGGGCGTTGAAAAACTGTTTTTT.

V usage is TRBV30 and J usage is TRBJ2-7, with 7 bases matching TRBD2. CDR1 GTSNPN and CDR2 SVGIG come from the germline V gene (reference sequence). With V trimmed by 8 bases and J by 0 bases, 7 bases remained unmatched. The CDR3 extends over 13 amino acids. The CDR3 sequence: CAGGEGSSYEQYF. The CDR3 coding sequence is TGTGCCGGGGGGGAGGGGAGCTCCTACGAGCAGTACTTC.

The gene calls are TRBV6-6 and TRBJ2-7; 9 bases line up with TRBD1. The CDR3 runs 13 residues. The V gene's germline CDR1 is MNHNY and CDR2 SVGAGI (reference sequence). Losses at the gene ends were 5 bases for V and 8 bases for J; bases not matched to a gene: 7. The CDR3 protein is CASSPGTGLQQYF. For the CDR3, the DNA is TGTGCCAGCAGTCCCGGGACAGGGCTGCAGCAGTACTTC.

CDR3 nucleotides: TGTGCCAGCAGCATACGGACAGGGGTCGGGACTAATGAAAAACTGTTTTTT. This translates into CASSIRTGVGTNEKLFF. V is TRBV5-6 and J is TRBJ1-4; 9 nucleotides align to TRBD1. The ends lost 4 bases at V and 2 bases at J; junction bases unmatched: 9. Germline V lookup: CDR1 SGHDT, CDR2 YYEEEE. The CDR3 spans 17 residues.

This rearrangement joins TRBV5-5 to TRBJ1-2; tentative D call: TRBD1 (6 bases). The V and J ends lost 4 bases and 7 bases respectively, with 14 bases between them. Per the germline V gene, CDR1 is SGHKS and CDR2 is YYEKEE (reference sequence). The CDR3 runs to 13 residues. The CDR3 here is CASSHNGQSGYTF. As DNA, the CDR3 is TGTGCCAGCAGCCACAACGGACAGAGTGGCTACACCTTC.

This chain connects TRBV6-1 to TRBJ1-2, with 9 bases aligning to TRBD1. With 8 bases clipped from V and 6 bases from J, the junction kept 7 bases outside the gene matches. Per the germline V gene, CDR1 is MNHNS and CDR2 is SASEGT. The CDR3 loop spans 13 amino acids. CDR3 residues: CASRQGVGDGYTF. The CDR3 nucleotides read TGTGCCAGCCGACAGGGGGTGGGTGATGGCTACACCTTC.

The chain carries TRBV6-1 and TRBJ2-5; 9 bases match TRBD2. The V and J ends lost 4 bases and 5 bases, in that order; junction bases with no gene match: 5. CDR3 length: 14 residues. Germline V gene sequence: CDR1 MNHNS, CDR2 SASEGT. CDR3 DNA: TGTGCCAGCAGTGGCGGGGGGGCGGGGGAGACCCAGTACTTC. The encoded protein is CASSGGGAGETQYF.

The V and J genes are TRBV30 and TRBJ1-5, with 12 bases matching TRBD1. Trimming took 5 bases from V and 7 from J; bases not matched to a gene: 3. This CDR3 has 13 amino acids. The germline CDR1 and CDR2 sequences are GTSNPN and SVGIG (reference sequence). This CDR3 reads CAWSGTGGQPQHF. For the CDR3, the DNA is TGTGCCTGGTCAGGGACAGGGGGCCAGCCCCAGCATTTT.

The V and J genes are TRBV4-1 and TRBJ1-1, with a possible D match to TRBD1 (5 bases). Germline V gene sequence: CDR1 MGHRA, CDR2 YSYEKL. The CDR3 has 16 amino acids. V dropped 0 bases and J dropped 0 bases, with 11 bases sitting between them. The CDR3 DNA is TGCGCCAGCAGCCAAGATAATGGACATTTGAACACTGAAGCTTTCTTT. It encodes CASSQDNGHLNTEAFF.

The CDR3 DNA is TGTGCCAGCAGCTTTTCCTCCTCCTACAATGAGCAGTTCTTC. Its translation: CASSFSSSYNEQFF. The chain joins TRBV7-9 to TRBJ2-1; D unresolved. CDR1 SEHNR and CDR2 FQNEAQ come from the germline V gene (reference sequence). V was shortened by 3 bases and J by 0 bases, with 6 bases between the two germline ends. This CDR3 spans 14 amino acids.

This clone was found once. The V gene is TRBV12-5, the J gene TRBJ2-3; D call uncertain. Germline V lookup: CDR1 LGHNT, CDR2 FRNRAP. Trimming removed 0 bases from V and 6 bases from J, with 13 bases in between. The CDR3 is 15 amino acids. CDR3 amino acids: CASGLVWKAEDTQYF. As DNA, the CDR3 is TGTGCTAGTGGTTTGGTATGGAAGGCGGAGGATACGCAGTATTTT.

This clone was seen only a few times. As DNA, the CDR3 is TGTGCCAGTAGCGCAACTAGCGGGAGCTCCTACGAGCAGTACTTC. It codes for CASSATSGSSYEQYF. This sequence joins TRBV19 and TRBJ2-7, with 11 bases that match TRBD2. Trimming at V came to 6 bases and at J to 0 bases, leaving 4 bases not matched to a gene. Germline V gene lookup returns CDR1 LNHDA and CDR2 SQIVND (reference sequence). This CDR3 has 15 residues.

This clone was picked up a small number of times. The V call is TRBV11-2, the J call TRBJ1-2; tentatively, D is TRBD1 (6 bases). The CDR3 has 17 amino acids. V was shortened by 6 bases and J by 0 bases, with 20 bases between the two germline ends. The germline CDR1 and CDR2 sequences are SGHAT and FQNNGV. CDR3 sequence: CASSHIRGREANYGYTF. The CDR3 coding sequence is TGTGCCAGCAGTCATATCCGGGGGCGGGAGGCTAACTATGGCTACACCTTC.